This T cell receptor beta chain was retrieved from a study of blood T cell repertoires in COVID-19. Study-wide context: Sites in the United States, Italy and Spain provided acute and convalescent COVID-19 samples.

Seattle-derived patients entered the study during active infection and were followed longitudinally. This clone was seen at least ten times. TCRdb's copy holds only in-frame clones and misses some; the assay was immunoSEQ multiplex PCR. Of a few hundred thousand clones detected, 88% appear once; the ten largest clones hold roughly 10%. The CDR3 is 17 amino acids. Germline CDR1 is MNHEY and CDR2 is SVGEGT. V lost 5 bases, J lost 0 bases, and 14 bases lay in between. The receptor was derived from a woman aged 70-85 years with COVID-19, enrolled during active disease. The chain combines TRBV6-2 or TRBV6-3 with TRBJ1-6; D is perhaps TRBD1 (6 bases). Sequencing was performed on peripheral blood. CDR3 DNA: TGTGCCAGCAGTCTGACAGGCCCGAGCTCCTATAATTCACCCCTCCACTTT. This sequence encodes CASSLTGPSSYNSPLHF.